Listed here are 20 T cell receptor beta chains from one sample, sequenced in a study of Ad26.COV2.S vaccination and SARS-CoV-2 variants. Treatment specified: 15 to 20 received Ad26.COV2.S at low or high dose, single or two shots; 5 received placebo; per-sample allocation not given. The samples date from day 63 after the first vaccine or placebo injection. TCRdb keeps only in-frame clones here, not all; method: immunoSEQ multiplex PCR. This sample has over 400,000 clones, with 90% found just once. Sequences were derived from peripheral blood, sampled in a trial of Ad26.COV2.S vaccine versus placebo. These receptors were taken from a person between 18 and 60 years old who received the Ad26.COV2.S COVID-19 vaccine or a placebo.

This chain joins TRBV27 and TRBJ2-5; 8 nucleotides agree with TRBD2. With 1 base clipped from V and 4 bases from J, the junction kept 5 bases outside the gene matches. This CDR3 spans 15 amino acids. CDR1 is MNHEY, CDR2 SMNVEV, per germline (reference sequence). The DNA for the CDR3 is TGTGCCAGCAGTTTATATAGCGGGATAGCAGAGACCCAGTACTTC. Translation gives CASSLYSGIAETQYF.

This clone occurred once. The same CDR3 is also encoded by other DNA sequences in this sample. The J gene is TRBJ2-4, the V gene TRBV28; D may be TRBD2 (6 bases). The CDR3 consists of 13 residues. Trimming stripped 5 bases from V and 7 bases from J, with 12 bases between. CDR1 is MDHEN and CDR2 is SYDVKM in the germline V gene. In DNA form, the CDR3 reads TGTGCCAGCAGTCCACCGGGACTCAACATTCAGTACTTC. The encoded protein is CASSPPGLNIQYF.

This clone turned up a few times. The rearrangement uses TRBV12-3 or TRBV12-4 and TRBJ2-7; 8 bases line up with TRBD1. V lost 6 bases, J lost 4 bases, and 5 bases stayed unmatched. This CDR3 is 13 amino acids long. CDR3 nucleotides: TGTGCCAGCAGCTACAGGGGGGAATACGAGCAGTACTTC. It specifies CASSYRGEYEQYF.

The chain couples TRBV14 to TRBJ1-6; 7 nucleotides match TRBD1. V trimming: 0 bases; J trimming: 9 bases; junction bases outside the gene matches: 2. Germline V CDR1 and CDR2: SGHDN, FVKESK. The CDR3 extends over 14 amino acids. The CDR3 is CASSQDRGFSPLHF. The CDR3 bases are TGTGCCAGCAGCCAAGACAGGGGGTTTTCACCCCTCCACTTT.

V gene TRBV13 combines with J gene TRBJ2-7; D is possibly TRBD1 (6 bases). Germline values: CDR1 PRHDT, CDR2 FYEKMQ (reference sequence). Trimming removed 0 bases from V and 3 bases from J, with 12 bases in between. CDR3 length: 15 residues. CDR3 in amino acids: CASSLGLRDNYEQYF. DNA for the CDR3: TGTGCCAGCAGCTTAGGACTCCGGGACAACTACGAGCAGTACTTC. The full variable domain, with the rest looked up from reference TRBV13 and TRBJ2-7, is AAGVIQSPRHLIKEKRETATLKCYPIPRHDTVYWYQQGPGQDPQFLISFYEKMQSDKGSIPDRFSAQQFSDYHSELNMSSLELGDSALYFCASSLGLRDNYEQYFGPGTRLTVT.

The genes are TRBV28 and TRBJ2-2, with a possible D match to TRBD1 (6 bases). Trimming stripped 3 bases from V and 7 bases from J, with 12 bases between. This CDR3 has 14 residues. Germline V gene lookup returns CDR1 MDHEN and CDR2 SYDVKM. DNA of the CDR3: TGTGCCAGCAGTTTTGCCAGGGGTGGCGGGGAGCTGTTTTTT. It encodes CASSFARGGGELFF.

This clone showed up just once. The CDR3 DNA reads as TGTGCCAGCAGTCCCCTAGCGGGAGCCCGCAATGAGCAGTTCTTC. Amino acids: CASSPLAGARNEQFF. This chain uses TRBV6-5 with TRBJ2-1; 10 bases match TRBD2. The ends lost 5 bases at V and 6 bases at J; junction bases unmatched: 7. The CDR3 loop spans 15 amino acids. Germline V gene sequence: CDR1 MNHEY, CDR2 SVGAGI.

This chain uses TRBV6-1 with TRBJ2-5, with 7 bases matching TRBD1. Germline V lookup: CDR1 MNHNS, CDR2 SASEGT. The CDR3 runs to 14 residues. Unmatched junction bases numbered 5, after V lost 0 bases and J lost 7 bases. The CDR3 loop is CASSEAGGLRTQYF. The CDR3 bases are TGTGCCAGCAGTGAAGCAGGGGGCCTGCGGACCCAGTACTTC.

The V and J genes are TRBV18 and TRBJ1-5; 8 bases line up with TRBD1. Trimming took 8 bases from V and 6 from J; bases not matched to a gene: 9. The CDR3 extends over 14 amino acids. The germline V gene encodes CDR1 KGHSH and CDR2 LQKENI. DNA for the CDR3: TGTGCCAGCCGGGACAGGTCCGGACCTCAGCCCCAGCATTTT. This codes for CASRDRSGPQPQHF.

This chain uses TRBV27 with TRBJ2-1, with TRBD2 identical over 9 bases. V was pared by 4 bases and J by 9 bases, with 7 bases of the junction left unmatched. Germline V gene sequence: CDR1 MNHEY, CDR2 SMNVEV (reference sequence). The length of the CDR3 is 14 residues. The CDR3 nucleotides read TGTGCCAGCAGTTGGCGGGAGGGCCTTAGTGAGCAGTTCTTC. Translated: CASSWREGLSEQFF.

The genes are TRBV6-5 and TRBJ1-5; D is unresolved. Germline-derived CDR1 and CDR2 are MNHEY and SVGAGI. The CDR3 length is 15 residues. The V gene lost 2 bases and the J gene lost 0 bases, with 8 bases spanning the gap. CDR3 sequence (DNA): TGTGCCAGCAGTTACAATCGAGATAGCAATCAGCCCCAGCATTTT. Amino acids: CASSYNRDSNQPQHF.

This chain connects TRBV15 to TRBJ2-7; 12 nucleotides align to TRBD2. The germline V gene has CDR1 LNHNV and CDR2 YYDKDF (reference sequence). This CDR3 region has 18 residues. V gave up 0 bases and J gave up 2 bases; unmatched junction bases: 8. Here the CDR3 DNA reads TGTGCCACCAGCAGAGAGCGGCTAGCGGGAGGGTCAACCTACGAGCAGTACTTC. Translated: CATSRERLAGGSTYEQYF.

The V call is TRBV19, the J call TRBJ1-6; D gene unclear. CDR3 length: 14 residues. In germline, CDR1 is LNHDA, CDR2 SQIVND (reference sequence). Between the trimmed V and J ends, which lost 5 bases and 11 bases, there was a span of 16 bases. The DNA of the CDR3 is TGTGCCAGTAGTCCCCGGATGGGTGGGCCACCCCTCCACTTT. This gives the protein CASSPRMGGPPLHF. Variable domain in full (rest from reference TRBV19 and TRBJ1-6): DGGITQSPKYLFRKEGQNVTLSCEQNLNHDAMYWYRQDPGQGLRLIYYSQIVNDFQKGDIAEGYSVSREKKESFPLTVTSAQKNPTAFYLCASSPRMGGPPLHFGNGTRLTVT.

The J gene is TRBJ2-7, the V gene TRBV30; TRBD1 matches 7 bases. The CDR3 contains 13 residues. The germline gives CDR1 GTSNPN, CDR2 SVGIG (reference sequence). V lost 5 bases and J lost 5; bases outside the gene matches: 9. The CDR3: CAWLTGRGDEQYF. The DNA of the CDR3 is TGTGCCTGGCTGACAGGGCGAGGAGACGAGCAGTACTTC. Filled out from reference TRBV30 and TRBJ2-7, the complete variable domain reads SQTIHQWPATLVQPVGSPLSLECTVEGTSNPNLYWYRQAAGRGLQLLFYSVGIGQISSEVPQNLSASRPQDRQFILSSKKLLLSDSGFYLCAWLTGRGDEQYFGPGTRLTVT.

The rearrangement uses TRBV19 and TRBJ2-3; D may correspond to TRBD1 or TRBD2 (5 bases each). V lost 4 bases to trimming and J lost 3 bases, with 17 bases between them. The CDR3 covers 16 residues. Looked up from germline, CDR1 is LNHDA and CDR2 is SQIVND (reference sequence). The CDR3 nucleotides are TGTGCCAGTAGTACCCGTAAGGGGAGTGGTACAGATACGCAGTATTTT. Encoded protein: CASSTRKGSGTDTQYF.

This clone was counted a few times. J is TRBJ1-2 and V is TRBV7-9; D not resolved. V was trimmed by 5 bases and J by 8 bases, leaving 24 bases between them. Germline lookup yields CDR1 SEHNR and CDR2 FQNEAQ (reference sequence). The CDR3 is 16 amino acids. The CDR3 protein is CASSPILRAAGDGYTF. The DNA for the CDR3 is TGTGCCAGCAGCCCCATCTTGCGGGCAGCGGGAGACGGCTACACCTTC.

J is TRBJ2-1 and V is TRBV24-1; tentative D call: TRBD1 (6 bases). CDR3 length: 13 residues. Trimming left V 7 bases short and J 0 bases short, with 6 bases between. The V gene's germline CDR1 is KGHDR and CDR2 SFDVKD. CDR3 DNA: TGTGCCACCAGGGACAGCTCCTACAATGAGCAGTTCTTC. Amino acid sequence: CATRDSSYNEQFF.

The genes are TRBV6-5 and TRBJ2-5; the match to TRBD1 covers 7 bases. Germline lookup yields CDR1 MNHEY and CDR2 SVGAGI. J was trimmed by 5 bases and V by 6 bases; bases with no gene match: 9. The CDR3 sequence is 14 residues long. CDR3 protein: CASRRDRVLETQYF. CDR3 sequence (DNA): TGTGCCAGCAGAAGAGACAGGGTTTTGGAGACCCAGTACTTC.

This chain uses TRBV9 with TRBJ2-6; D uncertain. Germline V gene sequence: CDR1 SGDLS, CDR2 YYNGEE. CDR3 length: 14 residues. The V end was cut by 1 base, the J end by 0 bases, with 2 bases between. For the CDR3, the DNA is TGTGCCAGCAGCGTAATCTCTGGGGCCAACGTCCTGACTTTC. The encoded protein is CASSVISGANVLTF.

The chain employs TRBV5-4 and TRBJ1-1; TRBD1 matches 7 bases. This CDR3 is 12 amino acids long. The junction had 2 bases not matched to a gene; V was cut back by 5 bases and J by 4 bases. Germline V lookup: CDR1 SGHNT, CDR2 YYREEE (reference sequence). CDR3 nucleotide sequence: TGTGCCAGCAGATCAGGGGGCACTGAAGCTTTCTTT. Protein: CASRSGGTEAFF.